Shown below are 2 T cell receptor beta chains from a single sample sequenced in a study of Graves' ophthalmopathy and Graves' hyperthyroidism (dated by TCRdb to the late 2010s). TCRdb records Illumina HiSeq 2000 as the sequencer. For repertoire sequencing, TCR beta CDR3 regions were amplified from RNA transcripts. The first round was an RT-PCR using HTBI primers with the Qiagen OneStep RT-PCR kit, and this first round was followed by a second-round multiplex PCR, then size selection and purification. TCRdb ran its own pipeline on the public reads, namely fastp trimming at Q25 and MiXCR clone calling, and kept in-frame beta chains. Rows merge per CDR3 protein into single entries with the most common DNA and genes. This sample has 400,000 to 450,000 distinct CDR3 sequences in its table, and around 20% of those were observed once. The ten top clones hold 2.5% to 3% of the sample. The sample was peripheral blood. Receptors were obtained from a woman between 18 and 29 years old with stable Graves' hyperthyroidism. Donor details come from another sample of the same person, matched by shared clones.

This clonotype was observed at least ten times. This chain joins TRBV12-3 or TRBV12-4 and TRBJ2-5; D is uncertain. Trimming took off 4 bases at V and 5 bases at J, with 11 bases between the two ends. The CDR3 loop spans 13 amino acids. CDR3 region: CASSYIEEETQYF. CDR3 in DNA: TGTGCCAGCAGTTACATCGAAGAGGAGACCCAGTACTTC.

This clonotype was found many times. The chain recombines TRBV5-1 with TRBJ2-5, with D tentatively TRBD1 or TRBD2 (5 bases each). The CDR3 length is 16 residues. Between the trimmed V and J ends, which lost 4 bases and 2 bases, there was a span of 18 bases. Germline CDR1 is SGHRS and CDR2 is YFSETQ. CDR3 coding DNA: TGCGCCAGCAGCCGGAGGACGACAGCCCCTCAAGAGACCCAGTACTTC. Translated: CASSRRTTAPQETQYF.